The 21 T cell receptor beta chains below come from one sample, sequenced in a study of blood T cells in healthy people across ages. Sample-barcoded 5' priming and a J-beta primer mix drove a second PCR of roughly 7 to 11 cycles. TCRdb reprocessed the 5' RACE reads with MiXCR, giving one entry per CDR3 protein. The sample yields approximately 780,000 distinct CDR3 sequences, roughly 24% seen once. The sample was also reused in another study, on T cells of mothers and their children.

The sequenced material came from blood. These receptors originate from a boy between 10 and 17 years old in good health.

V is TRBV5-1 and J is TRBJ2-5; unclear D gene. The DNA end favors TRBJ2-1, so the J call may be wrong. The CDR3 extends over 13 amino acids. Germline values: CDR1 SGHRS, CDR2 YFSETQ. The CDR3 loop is CASSTLTKGEQFF. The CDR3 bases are TGCGCCAGCAGCACCCTGACAAAGGGTGAGCAGTTCTTC.

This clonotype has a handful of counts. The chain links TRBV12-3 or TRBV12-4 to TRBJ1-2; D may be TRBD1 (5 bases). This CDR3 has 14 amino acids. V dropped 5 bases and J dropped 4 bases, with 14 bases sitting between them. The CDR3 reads CASSPQTEGYGYTF. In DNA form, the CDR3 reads TGTGCCAGCAGTCCGCAGACAGAGGGCTATGGCTACACCTTC.

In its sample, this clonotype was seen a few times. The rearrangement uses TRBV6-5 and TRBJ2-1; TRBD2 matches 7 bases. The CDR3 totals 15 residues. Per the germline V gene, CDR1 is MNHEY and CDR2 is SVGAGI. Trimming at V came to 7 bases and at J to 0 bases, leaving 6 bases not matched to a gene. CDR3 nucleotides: TGTGCCAGCACCTCAAGGACTAGCTCCTACAATGAGCAGTTCTTC. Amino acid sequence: CASTSRTSSYNEQFF.

CDR3 loop: CATSGSSGEQSDTQYF. In DNA form, the CDR3 reads TGTGCCACCAGTGGGTCGAGCGGGGAACAATCCGATACGCAGTATTTT. The chain combines TRBV24-1 with TRBJ2-3; 7 bases align to TRBD2. Germline values: CDR1 KGHDR, CDR2 SFDVKD. Trimming took 5 bases from V and 6 from J; bases not matched to a gene: 13. The CDR3 loop spans 16 amino acids.

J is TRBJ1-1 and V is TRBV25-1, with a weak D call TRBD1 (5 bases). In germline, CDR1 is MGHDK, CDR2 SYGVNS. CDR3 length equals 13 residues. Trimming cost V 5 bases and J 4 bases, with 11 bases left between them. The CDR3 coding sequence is TGTGCCAGCAGTCCAGGGTTATTCACTGAAGCTTTCTTT. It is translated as CASSPGLFTEAFF.

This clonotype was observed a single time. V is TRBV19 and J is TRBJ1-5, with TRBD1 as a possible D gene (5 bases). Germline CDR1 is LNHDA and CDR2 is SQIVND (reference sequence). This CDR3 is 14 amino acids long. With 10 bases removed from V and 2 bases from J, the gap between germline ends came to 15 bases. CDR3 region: CATGDFYRNQPQHF. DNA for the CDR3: TGTGCCACCGGGGACTTCTACCGCAATCAGCCCCAGCATTTT.

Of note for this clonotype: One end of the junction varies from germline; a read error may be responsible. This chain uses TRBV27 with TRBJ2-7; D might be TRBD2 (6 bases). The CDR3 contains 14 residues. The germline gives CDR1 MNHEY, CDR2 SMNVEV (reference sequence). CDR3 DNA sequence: TGTACCAGCAGTCTCAGGGAGGAAGAGTACGAGCAGTACTTC. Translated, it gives CTSSLREEEYEQYF.

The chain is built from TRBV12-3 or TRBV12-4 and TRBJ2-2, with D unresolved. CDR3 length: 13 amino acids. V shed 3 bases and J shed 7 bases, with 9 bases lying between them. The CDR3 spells CASSFEAIGELFF. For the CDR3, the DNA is TGTGCCAGCAGTTTTGAAGCGATCGGGGAGCTGTTTTTT.

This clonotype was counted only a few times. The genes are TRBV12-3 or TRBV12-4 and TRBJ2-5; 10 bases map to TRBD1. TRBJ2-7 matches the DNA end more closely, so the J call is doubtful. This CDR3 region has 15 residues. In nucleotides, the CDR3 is TGTGCCAGCAGCGCGTTGGGACAGGGGAATTACGAGCAGTACTTC. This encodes CASSALGQGNYEQYF.

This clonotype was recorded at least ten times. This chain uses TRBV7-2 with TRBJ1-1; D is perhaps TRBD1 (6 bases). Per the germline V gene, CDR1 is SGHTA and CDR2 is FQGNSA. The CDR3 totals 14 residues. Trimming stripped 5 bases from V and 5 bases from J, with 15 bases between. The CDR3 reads CASSAGQTSTEAFF. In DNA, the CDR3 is TGTGCCAGCAGCGCCGGACAGACGTCGACTGAAGCTTTCTTT.

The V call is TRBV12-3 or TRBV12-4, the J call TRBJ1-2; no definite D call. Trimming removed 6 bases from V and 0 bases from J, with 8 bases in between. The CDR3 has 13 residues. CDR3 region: CASRYSANYGYTF. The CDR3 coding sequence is TGTGCCAGCAGGTACAGCGCTAACTATGGCTACACCTTC.

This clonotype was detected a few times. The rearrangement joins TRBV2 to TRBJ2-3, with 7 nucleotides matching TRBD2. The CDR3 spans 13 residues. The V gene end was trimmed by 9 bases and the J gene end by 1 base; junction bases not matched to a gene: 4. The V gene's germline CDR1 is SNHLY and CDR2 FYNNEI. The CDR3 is CASRGGGTDTQYF. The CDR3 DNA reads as TGTGCCAGTCGGGGAGGGGGCACAGATACGCAGTATTTT.

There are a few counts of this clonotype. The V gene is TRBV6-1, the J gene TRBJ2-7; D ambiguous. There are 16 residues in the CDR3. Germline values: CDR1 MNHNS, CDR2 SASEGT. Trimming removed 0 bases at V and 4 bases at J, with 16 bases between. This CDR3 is CASSEALGGPLYEQYF. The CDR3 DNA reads TGTGCCAGCAGTGAAGCGCTGGGCGGACCCCTATACGAGCAGTACTTC.

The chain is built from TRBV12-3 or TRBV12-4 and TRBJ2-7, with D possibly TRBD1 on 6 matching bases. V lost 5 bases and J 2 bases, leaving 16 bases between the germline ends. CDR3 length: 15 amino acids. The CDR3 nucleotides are TGTGCCAGCAGTCTAGGGCAGGGGTTAACCTACGAGCAGTACTTC. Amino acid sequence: CASSLGQGLTYEQYF.

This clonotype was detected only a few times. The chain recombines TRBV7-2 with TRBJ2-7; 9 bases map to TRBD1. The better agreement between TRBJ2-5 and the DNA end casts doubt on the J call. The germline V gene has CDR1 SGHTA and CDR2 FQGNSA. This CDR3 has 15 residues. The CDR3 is CASSLGGTGYETQYF. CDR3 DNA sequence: TGTGCCAGCAGCTTAGGAGGGACAGGGTACGAGACCCAGTACTTC.

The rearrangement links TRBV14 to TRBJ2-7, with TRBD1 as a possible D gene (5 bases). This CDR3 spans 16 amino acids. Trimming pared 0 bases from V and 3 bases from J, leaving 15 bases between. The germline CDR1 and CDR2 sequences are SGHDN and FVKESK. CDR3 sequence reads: CASSQDRLVGHYEQYF. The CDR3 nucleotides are TGTGCCAGCAGCCAAGATAGGCTCGTTGGACACTACGAGCAGTACTTC.

CDR3 amino acids: CATRGQGYEKLFF. CDR3 DNA sequence: TGTGCCACCAGGGGACAGGGCTATGAAAAACTGTTTTTT. This chain connects TRBV12-3 or TRBV12-4 to TRBJ1-4; 9 bases agree with TRBD1. Unmatched junction bases numbered 6, after V lost 10 bases and J lost 6 bases. CDR3 length: 13 residues.

CDR3 sequence: CASSGQGVQETQYF. The CDR3 DNA reads TGTGCCAGCAGTGGGCAGGGGGTGCAAGAGACCCAGTACTTC. The chain carries TRBV6-1 and TRBJ2-5; 7 bases map to TRBD1. This CDR3 region has 14 residues. In germline, CDR1 is MNHNS, CDR2 SASEGT. Trimming took 4 bases from V and 2 from J; bases not matched to a gene: 4.

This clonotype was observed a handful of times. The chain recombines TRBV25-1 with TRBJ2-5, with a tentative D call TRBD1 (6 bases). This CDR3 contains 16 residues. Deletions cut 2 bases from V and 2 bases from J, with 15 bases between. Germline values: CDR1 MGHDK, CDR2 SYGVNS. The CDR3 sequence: CASSEGQTSSQETQYF. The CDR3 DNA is TGTGCCAGCAGTGAAGGACAGACCTCTTCACAAGAGACCCAGTACTTC.

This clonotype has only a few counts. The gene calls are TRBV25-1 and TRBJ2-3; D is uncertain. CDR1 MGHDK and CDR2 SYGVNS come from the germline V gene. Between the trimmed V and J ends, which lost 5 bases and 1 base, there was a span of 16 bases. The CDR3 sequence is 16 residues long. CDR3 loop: CASSFPGGQGTDTQYF. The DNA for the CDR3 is TGTGCCAGCAGTTTCCCAGGCGGTCAGGGCACAGATACGCAGTATTTT.

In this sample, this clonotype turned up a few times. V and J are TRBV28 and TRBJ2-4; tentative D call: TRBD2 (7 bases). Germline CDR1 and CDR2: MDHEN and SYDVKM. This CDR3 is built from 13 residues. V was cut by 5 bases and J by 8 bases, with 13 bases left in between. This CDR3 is CASSKGGRDIQYF. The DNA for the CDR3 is TGTGCCAGCAGTAAGGGGGGGAGGGACATTCAGTACTTC. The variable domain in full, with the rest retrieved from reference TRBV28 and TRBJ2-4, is DVKVTQSSRYLVKRTGEKVFLECVQDMDHENMFWYRQDPGLGLRLIYFSYDVKMKEKGDIPEGYSVSREKKERFSLILESASTNQTSMYLCASSKGGRDIQYFGAGTRLSVL.